This T cell receptor beta chain originates from a study of CD8+ T cells in alopecia areata. For the study at large: Treatment of the treated patients consisted of oral tofacitinib, 5 to 10 mg twice daily. The study's findings and limits: The treated group had a single nonresponder, limiting CD8+ expansion-response conclusions. More clonal than normal scalp was lesional scalp, particularly alopecia totalis/universalis. Persistence in scalp and blood during tofacitinib was observed for many expanded lesional clones.

This CDR3 is built from 13 residues. V was pared by 5 bases and J by 4 bases, with 11 bases between. The germline gives CDR1 SGHTA, CDR2 FQGTGA. Documented treatment: oral pan-JAK inhibitor, 5-10 mg twice daily. RNA extraction was followed by reverse transcription into cDNA, which acted as the sequencing template. Libraries were prepared by immunoSEQ multiplex PCR; TCRdb keeps only in-frame clonotypes and omits some of them. The sample records about 190,000 clones, 50% to 60% being singletons. This clone occurred a few times. Its target is unknown. The sequence came from a human donor with alopecia areata. This chain joins TRBV7-3 and TRBJ2-5; D remains ambiguous. Specimen: CD4+ T cells sorted from blood, collected at week 4, from a patient treated with tofacitinib. The CDR3 region has the DNA TGTGCCAGCAGCCTATCCTTGACAGAGACCCAGTACTTC. Translation: CASSLSLTETQYF.